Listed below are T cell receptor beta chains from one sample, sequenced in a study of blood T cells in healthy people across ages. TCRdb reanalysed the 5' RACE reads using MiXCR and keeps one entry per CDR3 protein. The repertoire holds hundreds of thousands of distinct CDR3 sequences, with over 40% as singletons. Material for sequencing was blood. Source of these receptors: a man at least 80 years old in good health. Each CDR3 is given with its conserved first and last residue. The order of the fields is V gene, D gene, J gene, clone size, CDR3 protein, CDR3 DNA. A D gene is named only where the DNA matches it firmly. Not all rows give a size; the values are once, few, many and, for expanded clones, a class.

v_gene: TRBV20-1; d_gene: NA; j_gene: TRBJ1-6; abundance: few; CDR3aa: CSAPKGPRSSPLHF; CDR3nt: TGCAGTGCTCCGAAGGGGCCCCGGTCTTCACCCCTCCACTTT
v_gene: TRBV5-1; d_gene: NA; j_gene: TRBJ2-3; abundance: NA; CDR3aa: CASSERVLSTDTQYF; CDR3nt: TGCGCCAGCAGCGAGCGGGTACTTAGCACAGATACGCAGTATTTT
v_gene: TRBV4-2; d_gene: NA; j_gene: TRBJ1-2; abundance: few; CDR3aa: CASSQDLDGQTTNYGYTF; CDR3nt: TGTGCCAGCAGCCAAGATTTGGACGGACAGACTACTAACTATGGCTACACCTTC
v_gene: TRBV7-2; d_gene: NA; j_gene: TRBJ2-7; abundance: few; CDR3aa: CASSFRSASGSYEQYF; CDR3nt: TGTGCCAGCAGCTTTCGTTCCGCGTCAGGATCCTACGAGCAGTACTTC
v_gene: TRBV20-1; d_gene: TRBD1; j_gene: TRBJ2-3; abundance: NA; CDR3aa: CSANDRGETDTQYF; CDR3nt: TGCAGTGCTAATGACAGGGGGGAGACAGATACGCAGTATTTT
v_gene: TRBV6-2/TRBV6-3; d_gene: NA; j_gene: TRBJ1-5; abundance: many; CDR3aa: CASTTGNSNQPQHF; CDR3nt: TGTGCCAGCACCACGGGGAATAGCAATCAGCCCCAGCATTTT
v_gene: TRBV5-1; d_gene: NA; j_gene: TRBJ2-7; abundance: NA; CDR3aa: CASSTYRGGEQYF; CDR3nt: TGCGCCAGCAGCACTTACCGGGGAGGCGAGCAGTACTTC
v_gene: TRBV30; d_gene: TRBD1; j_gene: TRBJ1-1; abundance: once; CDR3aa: CAWTGGSGTEAFF; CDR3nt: TGTGCCTGGACAGGGGGCTCGGGTACTGAAGCTTTCTTT
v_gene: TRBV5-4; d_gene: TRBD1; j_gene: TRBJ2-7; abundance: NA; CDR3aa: CASSSSDRGLYEQYF; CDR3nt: TGTGCCAGCAGCTCCTCCGACAGGGGGCTATACGAGCAGTACTTC
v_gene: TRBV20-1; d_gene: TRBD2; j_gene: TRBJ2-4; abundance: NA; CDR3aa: CSASDSGTAGASKNIQDF; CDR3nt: TGCAGTGCTAGCGACTCCGGAACAGCGGGAGCGTCCAAAAACATTCAAGACTTC
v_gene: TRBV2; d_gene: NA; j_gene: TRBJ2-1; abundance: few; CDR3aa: CASSETVSGLVNEQFF; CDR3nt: TGTGCCAGCAGTGAAACGGTTAGCGGCCTTGTAAATGAGCAGTTCTTC
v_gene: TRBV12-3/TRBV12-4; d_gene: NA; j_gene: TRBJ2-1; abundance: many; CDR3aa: CASSLGDSYNEQFF; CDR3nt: TGTGCCAGCAGTTTAGGAGACAGCTACAATGAGCAGTTCTTC
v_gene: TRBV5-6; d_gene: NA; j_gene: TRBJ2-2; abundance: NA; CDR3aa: CASIFERTGELFF; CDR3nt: TGTGCCAGCATTTTCGAGCGCACCGGGGAGCTGTTTTTT
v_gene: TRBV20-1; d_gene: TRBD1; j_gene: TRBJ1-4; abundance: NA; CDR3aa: CSARTGWEKLFF; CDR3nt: TGCAGTGCCAGGACAGGGTGGGAAAAACTGTTTTTT
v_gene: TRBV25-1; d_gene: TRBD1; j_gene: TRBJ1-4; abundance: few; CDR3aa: CASSLQGAKEKLFF; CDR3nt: TGTGCCAGCAGTCTACAGGGGGCGAAGGAAAAACTGTTTTTT
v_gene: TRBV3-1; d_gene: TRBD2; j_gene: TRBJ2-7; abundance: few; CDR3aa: CASSQVRGSGTSGGTHYEQYF; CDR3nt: TGTGCCAGCAGCCAAGTAAGGGGATCCGGGACTAGCGGGGGGACTCACTACGAGCAGTACTTC
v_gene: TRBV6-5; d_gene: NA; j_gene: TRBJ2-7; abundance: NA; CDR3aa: CASSLRIPGQILYEQYF; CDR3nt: TGTGCCAGCAGTTTGAGAATCCCGGGACAAATACTCTACGAGCAGTACTTC
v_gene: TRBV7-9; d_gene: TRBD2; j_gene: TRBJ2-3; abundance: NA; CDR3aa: CASSLGSGRRDTQYF; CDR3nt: TGTGCCAGCAGCTTAGGTAGCGGGAGGCGAGATACGCAGTATTTT
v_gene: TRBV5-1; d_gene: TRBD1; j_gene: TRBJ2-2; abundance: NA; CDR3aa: CASSRGTDTGELFF; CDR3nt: TGCGCCAGCAGTAGGGGGACAGACACCGGGGAGCTGTTTTTT
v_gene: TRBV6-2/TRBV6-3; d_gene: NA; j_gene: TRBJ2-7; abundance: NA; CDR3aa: CASSPPPIASSYNEQYF; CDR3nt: TGTGCCAGCAGCCCCCCCCCAATAGCGAGTTCCTACAATGAGCAGTACTTC
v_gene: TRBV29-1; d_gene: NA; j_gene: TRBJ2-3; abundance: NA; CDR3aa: CSVGLPISTDTQYF; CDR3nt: TGCAGCGTGGGACTCCCTATTAGCACAGATACGCAGTATTTT
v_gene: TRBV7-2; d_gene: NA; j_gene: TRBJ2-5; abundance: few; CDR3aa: CASSLEGGVRQYF; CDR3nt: TGTGCCAGCAGCTTAGAAGGAGGAGTTAGACAGTACTTC
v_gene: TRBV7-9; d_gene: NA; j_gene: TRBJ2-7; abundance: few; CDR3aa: CASSVTRGPYEQYF; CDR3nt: TGTGCCAGCAGCGTTACCAGGGGACCCTACGAGCAGTACTTC
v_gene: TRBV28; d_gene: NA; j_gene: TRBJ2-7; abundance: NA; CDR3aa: CASSPPKSRNPTTGQYF; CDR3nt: TGTGCCAGCAGTCCACCAAAAAGCAGGAACCCCACTACAGGGCAGTACTTC
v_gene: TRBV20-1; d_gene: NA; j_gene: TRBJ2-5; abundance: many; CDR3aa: CSAGTLQETQYF; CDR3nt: TGCAGCGCCGGGACACTCCAAGAGACCCAGTACTTC
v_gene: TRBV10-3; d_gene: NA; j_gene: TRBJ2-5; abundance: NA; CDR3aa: CAISEVQGGEQYF; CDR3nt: TGTGCCATCAGTGAGGTGCAGGGCGGTGAGCAGTACTTC
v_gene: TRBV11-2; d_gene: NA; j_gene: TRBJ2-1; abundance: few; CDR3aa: CASSLPRQGTNEQFF; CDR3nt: TGTGCCAGCAGCTTACCTCGGCAGGGTACCAATGAGCAGTTCTTC
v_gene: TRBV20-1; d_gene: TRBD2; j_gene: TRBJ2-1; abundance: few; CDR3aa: CSAGRAGPYNEQFF; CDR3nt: TGCAGTGCCGGGAGAGCGGGACCCTACAATGAGCAGTTCTTC
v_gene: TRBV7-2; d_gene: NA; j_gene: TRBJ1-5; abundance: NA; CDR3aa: CASSFNIQAGFQPQHF; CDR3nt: TGTGCCAGCAGCTTTAATATACAGGCCGGGTTTCAGCCCCAGCATTTT
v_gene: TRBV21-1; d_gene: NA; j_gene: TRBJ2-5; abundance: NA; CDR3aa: CASSKASGRAKETQYF; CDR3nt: TGTGCCAGCAGCAAAGCTAGCGGGAGGGCCAAGGAGACCCAGTACTTC
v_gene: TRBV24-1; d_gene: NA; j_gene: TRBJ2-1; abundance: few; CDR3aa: CATSERGGLYNEQFF; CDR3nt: TGTGCCACCAGTGAGAGAGGCGGGCTGTACAATGAGCAGTTCTTC
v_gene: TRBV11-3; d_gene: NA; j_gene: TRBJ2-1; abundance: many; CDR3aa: CASSLGNEQFF; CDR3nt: TGTGCCAGCAGCTTGGGGAATGAGCAGTTCTTC
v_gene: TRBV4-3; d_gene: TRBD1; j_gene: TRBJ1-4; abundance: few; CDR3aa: CASSQDDRVPNEKLFF; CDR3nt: TGCGCCAGCAGCCAAGACGACAGGGTCCCTAATGAAAAACTGTTTTTT
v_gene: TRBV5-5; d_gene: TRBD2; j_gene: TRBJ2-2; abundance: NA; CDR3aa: CASSLSSGGDGELFF; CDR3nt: TGTGCCAGCAGCTTGAGTAGCGGGGGGGACGGGGAGCTGTTTTTT
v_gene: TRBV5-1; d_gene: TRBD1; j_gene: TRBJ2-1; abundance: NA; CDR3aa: CASSLTGQGVWNEQFF; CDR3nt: TGCGCCAGCAGCTTGACGGGACAGGGGGTGTGGAATGAGCAGTTCTTC
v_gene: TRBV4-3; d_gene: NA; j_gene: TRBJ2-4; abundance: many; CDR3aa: CASSQEVVGSAKNIQYF; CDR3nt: TGCGCCAGCAGCCAAGAAGTGGTAGGATCAGCCAAAAACATTCAGTACTTC
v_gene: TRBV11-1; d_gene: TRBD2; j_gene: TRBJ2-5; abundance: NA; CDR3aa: CASSQTSGGLYEQYF; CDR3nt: TGTGCCAGCAGCCAAACTAGCGGGGGTCTCTATGAGCAGTACTTC
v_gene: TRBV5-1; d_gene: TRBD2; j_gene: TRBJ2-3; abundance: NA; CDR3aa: CASSLLAGGDADTQYF; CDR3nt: TGCGCCAGCAGCTTGCTCGCGGGGGGCGACGCAGATACGCAGTATTTT
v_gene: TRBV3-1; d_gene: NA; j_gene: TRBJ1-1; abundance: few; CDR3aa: CASSQDLRNTEAFF; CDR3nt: TGTGCCAGCAGCCAAGATCTCAGGAACACTGAAGCTTTCTTT
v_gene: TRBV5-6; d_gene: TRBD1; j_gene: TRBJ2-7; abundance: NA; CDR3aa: CASSRDRGNSYEQYF; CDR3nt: TGTGCCAGCAGCCGAGACAGGGGAAACTCCTACGAGCAGTACTTC
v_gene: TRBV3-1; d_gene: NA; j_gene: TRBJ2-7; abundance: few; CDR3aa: CASSRLSYEQYF; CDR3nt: TGTGCCAGCAGCCGCCTCTCCTACGAGCAGTACTTC
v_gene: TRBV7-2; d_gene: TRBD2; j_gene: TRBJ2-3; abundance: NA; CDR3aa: CASSTTSGGVYTDTQYF; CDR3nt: TGTGCCAGCAGCACTACTAGCGGGGGGGTATACACAGATACGCAGTATTTT